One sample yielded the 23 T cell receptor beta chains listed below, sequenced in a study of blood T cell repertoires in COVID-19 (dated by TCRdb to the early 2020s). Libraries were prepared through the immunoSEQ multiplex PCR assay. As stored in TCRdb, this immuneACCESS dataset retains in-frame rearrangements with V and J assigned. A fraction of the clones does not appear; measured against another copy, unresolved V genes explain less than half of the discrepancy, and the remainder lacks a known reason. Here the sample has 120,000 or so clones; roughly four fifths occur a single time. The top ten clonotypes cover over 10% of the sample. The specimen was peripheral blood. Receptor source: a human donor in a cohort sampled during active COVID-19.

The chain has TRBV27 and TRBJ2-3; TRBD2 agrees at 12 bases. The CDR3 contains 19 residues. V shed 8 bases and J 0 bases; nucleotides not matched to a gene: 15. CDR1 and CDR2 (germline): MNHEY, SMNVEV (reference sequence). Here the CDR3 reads CASRAVGLAGKYSTDTQYF. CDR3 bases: TGTGCCAGCCGAGCGGTAGGACTAGCGGGGAAGTACAGCACAGATACGCAGTATTTT.

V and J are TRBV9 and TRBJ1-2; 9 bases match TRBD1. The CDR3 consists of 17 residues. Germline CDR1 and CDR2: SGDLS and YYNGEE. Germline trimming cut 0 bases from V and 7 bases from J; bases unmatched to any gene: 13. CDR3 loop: CASSVETTRTGACGYTF. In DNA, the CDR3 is TGTGCCAGCAGCGTAGAGACCACCAGGACAGGGGCGTGTGGCTACACCTTC. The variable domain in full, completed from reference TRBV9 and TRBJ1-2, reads DSGVTQTPKHLITATGQRVTLRCSPRSGDLSVYWYQQSLDQGLQFLIQYYNGEERAKGNILERFSAQQFPDLHSELNLSSLELGDSALYFCASSVETTRTGACGYTFGSGTRLTVV.

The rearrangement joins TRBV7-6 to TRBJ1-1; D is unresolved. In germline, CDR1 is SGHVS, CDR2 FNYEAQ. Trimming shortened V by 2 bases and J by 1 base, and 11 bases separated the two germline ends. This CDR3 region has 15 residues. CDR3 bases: TGTGCCAGCAGCTTATCGGAGCCACCGAACACTGAAGCTTTCTTT. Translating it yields CASSLSEPPNTEAFF.

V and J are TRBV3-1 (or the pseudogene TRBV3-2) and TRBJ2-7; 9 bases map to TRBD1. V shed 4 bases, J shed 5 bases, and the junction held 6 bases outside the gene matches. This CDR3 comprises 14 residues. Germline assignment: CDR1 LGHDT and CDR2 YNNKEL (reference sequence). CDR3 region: CASSPGTGTNEQYF. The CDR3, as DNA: TGTGCCAGCAGCCCCGGGACAGGGACCAACGAGCAGTACTTC.

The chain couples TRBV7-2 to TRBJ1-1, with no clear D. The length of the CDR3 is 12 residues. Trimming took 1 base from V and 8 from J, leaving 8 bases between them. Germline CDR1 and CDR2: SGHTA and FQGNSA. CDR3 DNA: TGTGCCAGCAGCTTAGACAGTTTAGAAGCTTTCTTT. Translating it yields CASSLDSLEAFF.

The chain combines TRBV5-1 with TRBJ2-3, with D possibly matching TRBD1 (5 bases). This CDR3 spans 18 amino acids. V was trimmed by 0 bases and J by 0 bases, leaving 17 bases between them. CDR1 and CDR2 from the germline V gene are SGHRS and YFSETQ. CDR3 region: CASSLVPGRPASTDTQYF. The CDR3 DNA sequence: TGCGCCAGCAGCTTGGTACCAGGGCGGCCCGCTAGCACAGATACGCAGTATTTT.

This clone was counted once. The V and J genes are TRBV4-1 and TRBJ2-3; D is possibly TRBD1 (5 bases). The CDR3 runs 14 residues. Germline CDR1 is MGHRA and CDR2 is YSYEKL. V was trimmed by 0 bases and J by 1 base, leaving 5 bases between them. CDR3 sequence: CASSQDRGTDTQYF. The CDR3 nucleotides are TGCGCCAGCAGCCAAGACAGGGGCACAGATACGCAGTATTTT.

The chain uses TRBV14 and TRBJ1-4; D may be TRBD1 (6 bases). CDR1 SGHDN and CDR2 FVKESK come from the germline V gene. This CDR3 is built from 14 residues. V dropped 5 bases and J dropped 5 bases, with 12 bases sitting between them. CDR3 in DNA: TGTGCCAGCAGCTCCCGCCAGGGGAATGAAAAACTGTTTTTT. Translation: CASSSRQGNEKLFF.

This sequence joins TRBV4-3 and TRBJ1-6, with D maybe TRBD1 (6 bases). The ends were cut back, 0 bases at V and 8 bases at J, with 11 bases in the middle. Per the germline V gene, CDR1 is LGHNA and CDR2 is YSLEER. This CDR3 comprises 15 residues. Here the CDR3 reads CASSQDPAGDSPLHF. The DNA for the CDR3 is TGCGCCAGCAGCCAAGATCCGGCAGGGGATTCACCCCTCCACTTT.

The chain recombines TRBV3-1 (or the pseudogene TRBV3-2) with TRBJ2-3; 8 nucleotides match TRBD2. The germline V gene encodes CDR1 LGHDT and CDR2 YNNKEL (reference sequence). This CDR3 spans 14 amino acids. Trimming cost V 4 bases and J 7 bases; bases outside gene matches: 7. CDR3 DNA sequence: TGTGCCAGCAGCCCGGGACTAGAAATAAATACGCAGTATTTT. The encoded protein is CASSPGLEINTQYF.

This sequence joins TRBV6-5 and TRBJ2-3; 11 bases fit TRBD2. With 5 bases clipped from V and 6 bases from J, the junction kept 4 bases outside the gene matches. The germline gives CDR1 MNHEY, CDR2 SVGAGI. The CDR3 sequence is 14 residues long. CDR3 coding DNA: TGTGCCAGCAGTAAGAGGACTAGCGGGGATACGCAGTATTTT. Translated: CASSKRTSGDTQYF.

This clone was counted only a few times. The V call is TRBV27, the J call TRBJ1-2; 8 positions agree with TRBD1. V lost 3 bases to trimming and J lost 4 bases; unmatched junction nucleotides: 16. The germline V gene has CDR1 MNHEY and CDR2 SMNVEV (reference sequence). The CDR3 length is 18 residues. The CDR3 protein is CASSFARGRAGRSYGYTF. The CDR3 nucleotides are TGTGCCAGCAGTTTCGCCAGGGGGCGGGCTGGGAGAAGCTATGGCTACACCTTC.

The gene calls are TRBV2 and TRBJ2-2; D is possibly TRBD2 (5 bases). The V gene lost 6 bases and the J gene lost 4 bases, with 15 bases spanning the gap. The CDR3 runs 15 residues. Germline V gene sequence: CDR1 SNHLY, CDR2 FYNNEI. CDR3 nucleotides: TGTGCCAGCAGCCCGGCCCATGCGGGCACCGGGGAGCTGTTTTTT. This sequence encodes CASSPAHAGTGELFF.

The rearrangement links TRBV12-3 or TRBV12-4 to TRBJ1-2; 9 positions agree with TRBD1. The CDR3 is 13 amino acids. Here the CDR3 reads CAVDRGSNYGYTF. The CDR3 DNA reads TGTGCTGTGGACAGGGGTTCTAACTATGGCTACACCTTC.

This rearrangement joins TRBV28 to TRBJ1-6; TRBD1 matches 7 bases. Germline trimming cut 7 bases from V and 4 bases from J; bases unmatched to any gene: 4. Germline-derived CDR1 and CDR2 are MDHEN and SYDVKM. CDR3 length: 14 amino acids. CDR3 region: CASTPGQYNSPLHF. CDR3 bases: TGTGCCAGCACTCCGGGACAGTATAATTCACCCCTCCACTTT. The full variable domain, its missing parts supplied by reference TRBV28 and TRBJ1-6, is DVKVTQSSRYLVKRTGEKVFLECVQDMDHENMFWYRQDPGLGLRLIYFSYDVKMKEKGDIPEGYSVSREKKERFSLILESASTNQTSMYLCASTPGQYNSPLHFGNGTRLTVT.

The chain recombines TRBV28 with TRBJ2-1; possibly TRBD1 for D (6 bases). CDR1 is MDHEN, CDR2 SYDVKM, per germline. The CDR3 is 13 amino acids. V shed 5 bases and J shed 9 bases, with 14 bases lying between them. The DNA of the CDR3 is TGTGCCAGCAGTGTCACAGGGAACGGTGAGCAGTTCTTC. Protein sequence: CASSVTGNGEQFF.

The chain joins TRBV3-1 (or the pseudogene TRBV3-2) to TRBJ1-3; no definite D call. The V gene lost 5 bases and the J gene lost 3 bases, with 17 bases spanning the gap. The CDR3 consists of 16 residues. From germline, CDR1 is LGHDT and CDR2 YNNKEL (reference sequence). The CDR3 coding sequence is TGTGCCAGCAGCAAGGATGGTGAGGCCAGTGGAAACACCATATATTTT. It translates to CASSKDGEASGNTIYF.

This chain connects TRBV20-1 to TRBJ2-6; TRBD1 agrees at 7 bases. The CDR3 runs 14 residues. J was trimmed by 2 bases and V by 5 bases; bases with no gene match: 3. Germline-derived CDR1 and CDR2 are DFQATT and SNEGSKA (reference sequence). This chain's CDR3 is CSARDRAGANVLTF. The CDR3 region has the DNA TGCAGTGCTCGTGACAGGGCTGGGGCCAACGTCCTGACTTTC.

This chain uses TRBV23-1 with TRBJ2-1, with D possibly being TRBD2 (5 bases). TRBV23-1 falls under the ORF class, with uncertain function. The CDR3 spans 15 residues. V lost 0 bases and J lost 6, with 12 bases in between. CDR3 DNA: TGCGCCAGCAGTCAATCCGGGGTTACGGGCAATGAGCAGTTCTTC. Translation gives CASSQSGVTGNEQFF.

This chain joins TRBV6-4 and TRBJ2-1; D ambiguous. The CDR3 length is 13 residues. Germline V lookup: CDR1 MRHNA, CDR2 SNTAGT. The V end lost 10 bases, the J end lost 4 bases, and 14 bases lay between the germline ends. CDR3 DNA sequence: TGTGCCAACCCCGACAATACTTACAATGAGCAGTTCTTC. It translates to CANPDNTYNEQFF.

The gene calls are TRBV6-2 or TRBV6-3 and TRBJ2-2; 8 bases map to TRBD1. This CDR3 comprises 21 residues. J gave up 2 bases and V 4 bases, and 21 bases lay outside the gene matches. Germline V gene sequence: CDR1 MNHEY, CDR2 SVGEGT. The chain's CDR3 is CASSLRPASPRQGTNTGELFF. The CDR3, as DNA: TGTGCCAGCAGTTTAAGACCTGCTTCACCAAGACAGGGGACAAACACCGGGGAGCTGTTTTTT.

CDR3: CASSGEWASGGDNEQFF. The CDR3 DNA reads TGTGCCAGCAGCGGGGAATGGGCTAGCGGGGGAGACAATGAGCAGTTCTTC. The chain combines TRBV5-4 with TRBJ2-1; 10 bases are shared with TRBD2. Germline V CDR1 and CDR2: SGHNT, YYREEE (reference sequence). Germline trimming cut 4 bases from V and 5 bases from J; bases unmatched to any gene: 12. CDR3 size: 17 residues.

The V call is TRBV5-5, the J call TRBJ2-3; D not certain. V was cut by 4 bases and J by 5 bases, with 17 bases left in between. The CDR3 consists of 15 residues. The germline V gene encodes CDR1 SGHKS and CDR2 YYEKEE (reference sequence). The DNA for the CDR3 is TGTGCCAGCAGCCCGCAGGTCACCACACGAGATACGCAGTATTTT. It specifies CASSPQVTTRDTQYF.